This T cell receptor beta chain was identified in a study of human T cells and chemical hapten exposure. In germline, CDR1 is DFQATT, CDR2 SNEGSKA (reference sequence). The CDR3 covers 17 residues. The V end was cut by 2 bases, the J end by 1 base, with 20 bases between. Unfractionated whole blood yielded the extracted total RNA. Individual cDNA molecules (in the library) carried attached unique molecular identifiers. How the authors handled the data: From around 20,000 to 690,000 TCRs were found per sample, with a median of approximately 96,000. In TCRdb, the 5' RACE reads were re-called with MiXCR into one record per CDR3 protein. The V and J calls come from TCRdb's annotation, not from the publication. The table lists about 120,000 distinct CDR3 sequences, around a fifth of them singletons.

The sequence was obtained from a human donor in good health. This sequence joins TRBV20-1 and TRBJ1-1; D is perhaps TRBD1 (6 bases). CDR3: CSARKLPGGGRNTEAFF. The DNA of the CDR3 is TGCAGTGCTAGAAAACTTCCGGGGGGCGGAAGGAACACTGAAGCTTTCTTT.